This is a list of T cell receptor beta chains from one sample in a study of blood T cell repertoires in COVID-19. Some clones are missing from TCRdb's copy, which holds only in-frame ones; the method was immunoSEQ multiplex PCR. The repertoire holds fewer than 250,000 clones, with approximately 84% as singletons. The sample was peripheral blood. These receptors all stem from a man aged 50 to 60 with acute or convalescent COVID-19. Each CDR3 is given without its conserved first and last residue. D genes are given only for firm matches.

V gene	J gene	D gene	CDR3 protein
TRBV27	TRBJ2-5	-	ASKGVYQETQY
TRBV7-9	TRBJ1-1	-	ASSFIQGQAEAF
TRBV10-2	TRBJ2-1	TRBD2	ASTTASGGDNEQF
TRBV6-6	TRBJ1-1	TRBD1	ASSYTDRSNTEAF
TRBV2	TRBJ2-7	-	ASSEMGSGYEQY
TRBV12-3/TRBV12-4	TRBJ1-1	-	ASSSLSEAF
TRBV23-1	TRBJ1-1	-	ASTITLEGTEAF
TRBV7-6	TRBJ2-3	-	ASTLIAGTDTQY
TRBV19	TRBJ1-2	TRBD1	ASSIAGGGYGYT
TRBV5-6	TRBJ2-3	TRBD1	ASSLRRGQGVTDTQY
TRBV11-2	TRBJ2-2	TRBD1	ASIKSQQGSGELF
TRBV6-6	TRBJ2-2	TRBD1	ASSWDRGYTGELF
TRBV3-1/TRBV3-2	TRBJ2-1	-	ASSQGLGGNSYNEQF
TRBV21-1	TRBJ1-2	-	ASSNRAGGYT
TRBV10-3	TRBJ2-2	TRBD1	ATGQGLNTGELF
TRBV5-1	TRBJ2-3	TRBD2	ASSPGVGGSGRAADTQY
TRBV27	TRBJ2-7	TRBD1	ASSLTQGYEQY
TRBV30	TRBJ2-7	-	AWSDRRSSYEQY
TRBV10-1	TRBJ1-1	-	ASSGKTGGNTEAF
TRBV3-1/TRBV3-2	TRBJ2-5	-	ASSPAGLTQY
TRBV29-1	TRBJ2-1	TRBD2	SVETSGGNWNEQF
TRBV5-5	TRBJ1-1	-	ASSPDSEYLSAF
TRBV5-4	TRBJ2-7	-	ASSTEWNSYEQY